One sample yielded the 29 T cell receptor beta chains listed below, sequenced in a study of CD8+CD57+ T cells in acquired aplastic anemia. Genomic DNA, the template, was used for profiling of the TCR beta VDJ and CDR3. Each CDR3 protein gets one entry after TCRdb re-called the reads with MiXCR. The sample holds approximately 380,000 distinct CDR3 sequences, around 68% seen once. The specimen sequenced was sorted CD4+, CD8+, or CD8+CD57+ T cells (not recorded which) from PBMCs. The receptors were gathered from a human donor in good health, serving as a control.

The table lists this clonotype with a few counts. This chain uses TRBV9 with TRBJ2-3; D ambiguous. Trimming removed 6 bases from V and 2 bases from J, with 7 bases in between. The CDR3 is made up of 12 amino acids. The germline V gene encodes CDR1 SGDLS and CDR2 YYNGEE. The CDR3 DNA reads as TGTGCCAGCAACTACGCCACAGATACGCAGTATTTT. This codes for CASNYATDTQYF.

The sample holds many counts of this clonotype. J is TRBJ2-5 and V is TRBV6-2 or TRBV6-3, with TRBD1 matching 7 bases. The J segment lost 5 bases and the V segment lost 5 bases, leaving 5 bases of the junction unmatched. The V gene's germline CDR1 is MNHEY and CDR2 SVGEGT. This CDR3 has 13 residues. This chain's CDR3 is CASSDRAPETQYF. DNA of the CDR3: TGTGCCAGCAGTGACAGGGCCCCGGAGACCCAGTACTTC.

This sequence joins TRBV5-1 and TRBJ1-5, with TRBD1 as a possible D gene (5 bases). The CDR3 has 15 residues. The V end was cut by 6 bases, the J end by 3 bases, with 16 bases between. Germline loops: CDR1 SGHRS, CDR2 YFSETQ. This CDR3 reads CASMGGSGINQPQHF. The DNA for the CDR3 is TGCGCCAGCATGGGGGGTTCCGGTATCAATCAGCCCCAGCATTTT. Complete variable domain (other parts from reference TRBV5-1 and TRBJ1-5): KAGVTQTPRYLIKTRGQQVTLSCSPISGHRSVSWYQQTPGQGLQFLFEYFSETQRNKGNFPGRFSGRQFSNSRSEMNVSTLELGDSALYLCASMGGSGINQPQHFGDGTRLSIL.

Concerning this clonotype itself: Relative to the germline gene, one junction end is altered; a read error may explain this. The chain employs TRBV9 and TRBJ1-6, with unresolved D. CDR3 length equals 14 residues. Germline assignment: CDR1 SGDLS and CDR2 YYNGEE. CDR3 in DNA: TGTGCCAGCAGCGTGTCGGGAGTAGTCTACCCCCAGTACTTT. Amino acids: CASSVSGVVYPQYF.

The chain couples TRBV9 to TRBJ1-3; TRBD1 might be the D (5 bases). The CDR3 extends over 15 amino acids. Trimming took 1 base from V and 10 from J, leaving 18 bases between them. Per germline, CDR1 SGDLS and CDR2 YYNGEE. The CDR3 nucleotides read TGTGCCAGCAGCGTAACCGGGACCAGTGGGGAGACCATATATTTT. Its protein product is CASSVTGTSGETIYF.

Comments on this clonotype: The junction departs from the called germline gene at one end, perhaps through a read error. The CDR3, as DNA: TGTGCCAGCAGCGCGGCGCGGTTCACAGATGCGCAGTATTTT. As protein: CASSAARFTDAQYF. This chain joins TRBV9 and TRBJ2-3; no clear D gene. The CDR3 is 14 amino acids. CDR1 is SGDLS and CDR2 is YYNGEE in the germline V gene.

To note about this clonotype: This may come from a read error, since a much larger clone is one base off. V and J are TRBV9 and TRBJ1-1; D remains ambiguous. Germline lookup yields CDR1 SGDLS and CDR2 YYNGEE. CDR3 length: 14 residues. Trimming left V 2 bases short and J 1 base short, with 9 bases between. The CDR3 loop is CASSVGVGNTEAFF. CDR3 nucleotide sequence: TGTGCCAGCAGCGTCGGAGTTGGGAACACTGAAGCTTTCTTT.

This clonotype was counted a single time. The genes are TRBV6-1 and TRBJ2-7, with TRBD1 matching over 7 bases. The germline V gene encodes CDR1 MNHNS and CDR2 SASEGT. Trimming cost V 5 bases and J 0 bases; bases outside gene matches: 7. This CDR3 contains 15 residues. The CDR3 spells CASSLLGTASYEQYV. The CDR3 DNA is TGTGCCAGCAGTCTTCTTGGGACAGCCTCCTACGAGCAGTACGTC.

The gene calls are TRBV2 and TRBJ1-5, with 10 bases lining up with TRBD1. The CDR3 runs to 15 residues. Germline CDR1 and CDR2: SNHLY and FYNNEI. The V segment lost 7 bases and the J segment 7 bases; nucleotides outside the gene matches: 10. In DNA form, the CDR3 reads TGTGCCAGCACCACGGACAGGGGGACCAACCAGCCCCAGCATTTT. Its protein product is CASTTDRGTNQPQHF. The full variable domain, its missing parts supplied by reference TRBV2 and TRBJ1-5, is EPEVTQTPSHQVTQMGQEVILRCVPISNHLYFYWYRQILGQKVEFLVSFYNNEISEKSEIFDDQFSVERPDGSNFTLKIRSTKLEDSAMYFCASTTDRGTNQPQHFGDGTRLSIL.

V usage is TRBV7-2 and J usage is TRBJ2-1; D might be TRBD2 (5 bases). This CDR3 is built from 18 residues. Germline assignment: CDR1 SGHTA and CDR2 FQGNSA. Trimming left V 1 base short and J 0 bases short, with 16 bases between. Here the CDR3 reads CASSLDHGMGSSYNEQFF. The CDR3 nucleotides are TGTGCCAGCAGCTTAGACCACGGCATGGGGAGCTCCTACAATGAGCAGTTCTTC.

The V and J genes are TRBV5-4 and TRBJ1-1; D gene ambiguous. Per germline, CDR1 SGHNT and CDR2 YYREEE (reference sequence). The length of the CDR3 is 12 residues. Trimming took 5 bases from V and 11 from J, leaving 16 bases between them. In DNA form, the CDR3 reads TGTGCCAGCAGTCAGTATTCGAGGTCCGCTTTCTTT. As protein: CASSQYSRSAFF.

The CDR3 coding sequence is TGTGCCAGCAGCTTGGGGGACTTGAGTCAGCCCCAGCATTTT. It specifies CASSLGDLSQPQHF. The chain employs TRBV5-6 and TRBJ1-5, with D possibly being TRBD1 (5 bases). Trimming took 0 bases from V and 6 from J, leaving 10 bases between them. This CDR3 comprises 14 residues. The germline V gene encodes CDR1 SGHDT and CDR2 YYEEEE.

This clonotype was seen repeatedly, ten times or more. The gene calls are TRBV6-1 and TRBJ1-5; a weak D match, TRBD1 (5 bases). The germline CDR1 and CDR2 sequences are MNHNS and SASEGT. The CDR3 consists of 13 residues. V was pared by 1 base and J by 7 bases, with 8 bases between. The DNA for the CDR3 is TGTGCCAGCAGTGAAGGGCAGGGCCAGCCCCAGCATTTT. Translated, it gives CASSEGQGQPQHF.

J is TRBJ2-7 and V is TRBV15; 9 positions agree with TRBD2. The CDR3 runs to 13 residues. Trimming at V came to 8 bases and at J to 12 bases, leaving 14 bases not matched to a gene. Germline assignment: CDR1 LNHNV and CDR2 YYDKDF (reference sequence). CDR3 loop: CATLRAGGYEAYF. The CDR3 nucleotides are TGTGCCACCTTGAGAGCGGGGGGCTACGAAGCGTACTTC.

This clonotype was detected many times. The chain uses TRBV7-9 and TRBJ2-1; 10 bases match TRBD1. Germline assignment: CDR1 SEHNR and CDR2 FQNEAQ (reference sequence). With 5 bases clipped from V and 7 bases from J, the junction kept 17 bases outside the gene matches. The CDR3 loop spans 18 amino acids. The CDR3 here is CASSKIIYQTGGINEQFF. Here the CDR3 DNA reads TGTGCCAGCAGCAAAATAATATATCAGACAGGGGGCATTAATGAGCAGTTCTTC.

V usage is TRBV24-1 and J usage is TRBJ2-7; D might be TRBD1 (5 bases). V was clipped by 2 bases and J by 5 bases, with 6 bases between them. Germline lookup yields CDR1 KGHDR and CDR2 SFDVKD. CDR3 size: 12 residues. CDR3 DNA: TGTGCCACCAGTGATTGGGGCAACGAGCAGTACTTC. The encoded protein is CATSDWGNEQYF.

This clonotype was seen a single time. The CDR3 sequence: CATSWGRNTEAFF. The CDR3 nucleotides are TGTGCCACCAGTTGGGGTAGGAACACTGAAGCTTTCTTT. This chain joins TRBV15 and TRBJ1-1, with D unclear. The V end was cut by 6 bases, the J end by 1 base, with 9 bases between. The germline CDR1 and CDR2 sequences are LNHNV and YYDKDF (reference sequence). CDR3 length: 13 residues.

Concerning this clonotype itself: An end of the junction does not agree with germline; a read error may underlie this. V and J are TRBV7-2 and TRBJ1-4; 7 bases match TRBD1. The CDR3 contains 16 residues. CDR1 is SGHTA and CDR2 is FQGNSA in the germline V gene. DNA of the CDR3: TGTGCCAGCAGCTTAGCCTCGGGGAGGGGGCATGAAGAACTGTTCTTT. Translating it yields CASSLASGRGHEELFF.

This clonotype occurred a few times. This chain uses TRBV10-3 with TRBJ1-1; D uncertain. Trimming pared 10 bases from V and 7 bases from J, leaving 19 bases between. This CDR3 has 13 amino acids. Germline V gene data show CDR1 as ENHRY and CDR2 as SYGVKD. The DNA of the CDR3 is TGTGCCAGCAGCCGGGCCGGGGATGGTGAAGCTTTCTTT. It is translated as CASSRAGDGEAFF.

This clonotype was detected many times. The rearrangement uses TRBV2 and TRBJ2-3; unclear D gene. CDR1 is SNHLY and CDR2 is FYNNEI in the germline V gene. The V gene lost 7 bases and the J gene lost 1 base, with 6 bases spanning the gap. The CDR3 is 12 residues long. The CDR3 region has the DNA TGTGCCAGCACCGGACGCACAGATACGCAGTATTTT. It encodes CASTGRTDTQYF.

This clonotype was counted a single time. CDR3 in amino acids: CATSRGGEGYGYTF. DNA of the CDR3: TGTGCCACCAGCCGAGGGGGGGAAGGCTATGGCTACACCTTC. The chain joins TRBV15 to TRBJ1-2; tentative D call: TRBD1 (6 bases). In germline, CDR1 is LNHNV, CDR2 YYDKDF (reference sequence). CDR3 length: 14 residues. Trimming pared 5 bases from V and 4 bases from J, leaving 14 bases between.

The chain has TRBV20-1 and TRBJ2-7, with TRBD2 as a possible D gene (6 bases). The CDR3 is 12 residues long. V lost 5 bases to trimming and J lost 2 bases, with 10 bases between them. Germline V gene sequence: CDR1 DFQATT, CDR2 SNEGSKA (reference sequence). DNA of the CDR3: TGCAGTGCTTGTGGGGGGACCTACGAGCAGTACTTC. Translating gives CSACGGTYEQYF.

This clonotype was picked up many times. CDR3 protein: CSVEVPGQQLAFF. CDR3 in DNA: TGCAGCGTTGAAGTCCCGGGCCAACAGTTGGCTTTCTTT. The rearrangement joins TRBV29-1 to TRBJ1-1, with no clear D. This CDR3 spans 13 amino acids. Germline CDR1 SQVTM, CDR2 ANQGSEA. V was clipped by 1 base and J by 11 bases, with 17 bases between them.

This clonotype was seen many times. J is TRBJ1-2 and V is TRBV30; D may be TRBD1 (5 bases). This CDR3 spans 15 amino acids. Germline CDR1 reads GTSNPN; CDR2 reads SVGIG (reference sequence). The V end was cut by 0 bases, the J end by 3 bases, with 14 bases between. CDR3 in amino acids: CAWSVQVGGDYGYTF. The CDR3 DNA sequence: TGTGCCTGGAGTGTACAGGTTGGCGGAGACTATGGCTACACCTTC.

This clonotype appeared once. The chain combines TRBV5-4 with TRBJ2-1; D might be TRBD1 or TRBD2, each matching 7 bases. V was shortened by 4 bases and J by 4 bases, with 15 bases between the two germline ends. The CDR3 runs to 15 residues. Germline CDR1 SGHNT, CDR2 YYREEE (reference sequence). The CDR3 protein is CASSPRQGGYNEQFF. The CDR3 DNA reads TGTGCCAGCAGCCCGCGGCAGGGGGGGTACAATGAGCAGTTCTTC.

The table lists this clonotype with a count of one. This chain joins TRBV4-3 and TRBJ1-2; 7 bases match TRBD1. Germline V gene data show CDR1 as LGHNA and CDR2 as YSLEER. J gave up 4 bases and V 0 bases, and 5 bases lay outside the gene matches. This CDR3 has 15 residues. DNA for the CDR3: TGCGCCAGCAGCCAAGACCAAACAGGGGCCTATGGCTACACCTTC. It specifies CASSQDQTGAYGYTF.

Concerning this clonotype: The CDR3 ends on some other residue instead of the conserved phenylalanine or tryptophan, so this is likely a read error. The limits of the CDR3 on the DNA are not certain, so only TCRdb's listed CDR3 is given. The rearrangement uses TRBV19 and TRBJ1-2; no DNA check was done on the table's D call, TRBD1. Germline CDR1 is LNHDA and CDR2 is SQIVND (reference sequence). The CDR3 is made up of 15 amino acids, end residues included. The CDR3 is CASSIGTGGNYGYNI.

The chain is built from TRBV11-2 and TRBJ2-1; the D call may be TRBD1 or TRBD2 (5 bases each). V dropped 3 bases and J dropped 8 bases, with 11 bases sitting between them. This CDR3 spans 13 amino acids. Germline V gene sequence: CDR1 SGHAT, CDR2 FQNNGV. The DNA of the CDR3 is TGTGCCAGCAGCTTCCAGGGACGGGATGAGCAGTTCTTC. As protein: CASSFQGRDEQFF.

A note on this clonotype: One junction end disagrees with the germline gene, perhaps due to a read error. The chain carries TRBV9 and TRBJ2-3, with 7 bases aligning to TRBD2. Germline V gene data show CDR1 as SGDLS and CDR2 as YYNGEE. This CDR3 is 15 amino acids long. The CDR3 is CASSVVGGSTATQYF. CDR3 bases: TGTGCCAGCAGCGTAGTCGGGGGGTCCACAGCTACGCAGTATTTT.